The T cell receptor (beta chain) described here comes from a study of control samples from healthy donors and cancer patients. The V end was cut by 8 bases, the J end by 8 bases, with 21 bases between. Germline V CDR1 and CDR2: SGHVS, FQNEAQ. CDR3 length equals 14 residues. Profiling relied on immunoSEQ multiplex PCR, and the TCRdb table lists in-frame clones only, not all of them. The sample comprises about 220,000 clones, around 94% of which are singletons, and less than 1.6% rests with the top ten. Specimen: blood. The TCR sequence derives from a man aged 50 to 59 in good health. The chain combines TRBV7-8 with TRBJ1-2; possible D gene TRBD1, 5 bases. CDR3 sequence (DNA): TGTGCCAGCGCGGCCAGCGCGGGACTGGAAGGCTACACCTTC. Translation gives CASAASAGLEGYTF.